The 5 T cell receptor beta chains in this list originate from one sample, sequenced in a study of T cells in Graves' hyperthyroidism and ophthalmopathy. RNA transcripts provided the source from which TCR beta CDR3 regions were amplified. HTBI primers were the set used in a first-round RT-PCR of the TCR CDR3. TCRdb fed the multiplex PCR reads into MiXCR, producing one record per CDR3 protein. The table includes 530,000 or so distinct CDR3 sequences, roughly a quarter detected once. The sample comprised blood. The origin of the receptors is a woman aged 25-40 years with Graves' ophthalmopathy.

This clonotype was found a few times. The J gene is TRBJ2-2, the V gene TRBV19; D possibly corresponds to TRBD1 (6 bases). The CDR3 sequence is 14 residues long. V dropped 5 bases and J dropped 6 bases, with 13 bases sitting between them. Germline CDR1 reads LNHDA; CDR2 reads SQIVND (reference sequence). CDR3 nucleotide sequence: TGTGCCAGTAGTTTGGTGCAGGGGTCCGGGGAGCTGTTTTTT. This translates into CASSLVQGSGELFF.

In its sample, this clonotype was seen many times. This chain connects TRBV6-1 to TRBJ2-6; no definite D call. The CDR3 runs to 11 residues. The germline V and J ends were trimmed by 7 bases and 4 bases, with 2 bases remaining between them. Germline assignment: CDR1 MNHNS and CDR2 SASEGT. CDR3 in DNA: TGTGCCAGCAAAGGGGCCAACGTCCTGACTTTC. It translates to CASKGANVLTF.

The chain is built from TRBV29-1 and TRBJ1-1; 8 bases agree with TRBD1. Germline V CDR1 and CDR2: SQVTM, ANQGSEA. The CDR3 runs 14 residues. J lost 6 bases, V lost 6 bases, and 12 bases had no gene match. The CDR3 bases are TGCAGCGTCCACCTTGGACAGGGAGGCTCTGAAGCTTTCTTT. Translating it yields CSVHLGQGGSEAFF.

This clonotype was found many times. The V call is TRBV12-3 or TRBV12-4, the J call TRBJ1-5; D may be TRBD1 (6 bases). Trimming pared 6 bases from V and 7 bases from J, leaving 19 bases between. The CDR3 is made up of 15 amino acids. This CDR3 is CASSPIQGGGQPQHF. The CDR3 DNA is TGTGCCAGCAGCCCCATACAGGGAGGAGGACAGCCCCAGCATTTT.

This clonotype was picked up a small number of times. The chain uses TRBV12-3 or TRBV12-4 and TRBJ1-5, with 10 bases lining up with TRBD1. After removal of 5 bases from V and 7 bases from J, the junction contained 8 bases not matched to a gene. CDR3 length: 15 residues. CDR3 DNA: TGTGCCAGCAGTGCCGGGACAGGGGATTGGCAGCCCCAGCATTTT. It yields the protein CASSAGTGDWQPQHF.